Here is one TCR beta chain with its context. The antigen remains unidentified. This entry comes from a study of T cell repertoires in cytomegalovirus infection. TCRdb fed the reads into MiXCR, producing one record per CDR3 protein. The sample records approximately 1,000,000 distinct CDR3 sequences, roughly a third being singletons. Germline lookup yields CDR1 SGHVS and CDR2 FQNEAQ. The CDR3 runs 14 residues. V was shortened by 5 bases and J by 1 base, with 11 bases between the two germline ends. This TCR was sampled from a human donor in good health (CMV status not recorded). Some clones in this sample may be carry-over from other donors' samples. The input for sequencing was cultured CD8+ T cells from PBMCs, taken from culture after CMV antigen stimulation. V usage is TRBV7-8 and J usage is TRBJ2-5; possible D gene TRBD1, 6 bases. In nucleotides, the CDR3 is TGTGCCAGCAGCGCACGGGACACCCAAGAGACCCAGTACTTC. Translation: CASSARDTQETQYF.